Sequencing of this T cell receptor beta chain was carried out in a study of blood T cell repertoires in COVID-19. Profiled with immunoSEQ multiplex PCR; TCRdb holds only in-frame clones, not every one. The sample lists roughly 280,000 clones; 85% to 90% were seen once. Germline CDR1 and CDR2: SGHVS and FQNEAQ. There are 15 residues in the CDR3. With 4 bases clipped from V and 5 bases from J, the junction kept 9 bases outside the gene matches. The V and J genes are TRBV7-8 and TRBJ2-7; 9 positions match TRBD1. The TCR was taken from a man in his late teens or twenties with active or convalescent COVID-19. Sequenced input: peripheral blood. The CDR3 sequence is CASSSTGTGNHEQYF. CDR3 bases: TGTGCCAGCAGCTCGACCGGGACAGGGAACCACGAGCAGTACTTC.